This T cell receptor (beta chain) is drawn from a study of T cells after yellow fever vaccination. The V and J ends lost 5 bases and 2 bases respectively, with 10 bases between them. This CDR3 contains 14 residues. Germline V gives CDR1 MNHEY, CDR2 SMNVEV (reference sequence). Study-wide results and caveats: Although the secondary response was weaker, it peaked faster, at day 5 versus 15.

It was through 5'RACE template switching that TCR cDNA was made, with a universal primer site and UMIs added. In TCRdb, the 5' RACE reads were re-called with MiXCR into one record per CDR3 protein. The table includes over 70,000 distinct CDR3 sequences, around 7.3% detected once. This clonotype was seen only a few times. Its specificity is not known. The clonotype originates from a man aged 25-40 years who received the YFV17D yellow fever vaccine. Here the sequenced sample was CD8+ T cells sorted from PBMCs, taken on the day of the yellow fever booster vaccination. The V and J genes are TRBV27 and TRBJ1-5; possible D gene TRBD1, 6 bases. The CDR3 sequence: CASSLQGGNQPQHF. The CDR3 nucleotides are TGTGCCAGCAGTCTACAGGGTGGCAATCAGCCCCAGCATTTT.